This T cell receptor (beta chain) is drawn from a study of cytomegalovirus exposure and HLA in healthy donors. The study, taken as a whole, reports: Of the V segments, some could not be distinguished, including TRBV6-2 and TRBV6-3, and were excluded. The productive fraction for most TCR beta V segments was about 90% or about 30% in an earlier analysis.

Trimming took off 3 bases at V and 2 bases at J, with 10 bases between the two ends. The CDR3 runs to 15 residues. Germline loops: CDR1 SSHAT, CDR2 FNYEAQ (reference sequence). With regard to this clone: What it binds is not known.

It was with 60 Vbeta and 13 Jbeta primers that the PCR ran. In the authors' workflow: In a later analysis, the count reached 80 million or so unique TCR beta chains, with around 11 million shared. The data were produced by immunoSEQ multiplex PCR, yet TCRdb's version contains in-frame clones alone and is incomplete. V, J and clone size reflect that table, while D and trimming were determined from the DNA. With about 140,000 clones in the sample, the ten largest clones hold 0.85% to 1%. The sequence came from a male donor in good health and CMV-seronegative. Sequenced input: PBMCs. The genes are TRBV7-7 and TRBJ1-4; possibly TRBD1 for D (6 bases). The CDR3 DNA is TGTGCCAGCAGCTTGGGGGGGCTGACTAATGAAAAACTGTTTTTT. Its translation is CASSLGGLTNEKLFF.